This T cell receptor beta chain came from a study of lymphopenia after photon versus proton radiotherapy. Profiled with immunoSEQ multiplex PCR; TCRdb holds only in-frame clones, not every one. Of roughly 17,000 clones in the sample, around 90% were seen once. To note about this clone: Its antigen remains unidentified.

The study, taken as a whole, reports: Proton therapy kept repertoires fairly stable, unlike photons, which gained effector/memory cells. Larger post-nadir TCR diversity loss correlated inversely with survival in deceased patients. Survival link was tested only in deceased patients; proton benefit remains a possibility. After the lymphocyte nadir, photon-treated repertoires showed oligoclonal expansion, especially of CD8+ Temra cells.

The V gene end was trimmed by 3 bases and the J gene end by 3 bases; junction bases not matched to a gene: 7. The CDR3 is 16 amino acids. The germline CDR1 and CDR2 sequences are ENHRY and SYGVKD. The receptor comes from a woman in her 40s with cholangiocarcinoma. The gene calls are TRBV10-3 and TRBJ2-5, with 10 bases matching TRBD2. The material sequenced was peripheral blood, taken from a patient treated with photon-based radiotherapy. CDR3 nucleotide sequence: TGTGCCATCAGTGAAGAGGTAGCGGGAGGTAAAGAGACCCAGTACTTC. This gives the protein CAISEEVAGGKETQYF.